This record covers a single T cell receptor beta chain. This CDR3 spans 13 amino acids. V was cut by 0 bases and J by 3 bases, with 7 bases left in between. Germline V gene sequence: CDR1 SGDLS, CDR2 YYNGEE. This sample was taken from a study of T cell responses to AZD1222 COVID-19 vaccine. The data were produced by immunoSEQ multiplex PCR, yet TCRdb's version contains in-frame clones alone and is incomplete. Of 150,000 to 200,000 clones in the sample, 94% were seen once. This sample comprised peripheral blood, obtained on day 0 of AZD1222 vaccination. This rearrangement joins TRBV9 to TRBJ2-7; D not resolved. The receptor comes from an adult in good health. The CDR3 spells CASSVETDYEQYF. The CDR3 bases are TGTGCCAGCAGCGTAGAGACTGACTACGAGCAGTACTTC.